These 32 T cell receptor beta chains originate from one sample sequenced in a study of T cell repertoires in cytomegalovirus infection. Their target antigens are unknown. TCRdb reanalysed the reads using MiXCR and keeps one entry per CDR3 protein. The sample lists a few hundred thousand distinct CDR3 sequences, about 33% occurring once. This specimen was cultured PBMCs, taken from culture after CMV antigen stimulation. These receptors all stem from a human donor in good health (CMV status not recorded). Some clones in this sample may be carry-over from other donors' samples.

The V call is TRBV29-1, the J call TRBJ2-3; the D call may be TRBD1 or TRBD2 (5 bases each). The CDR3 runs to 14 residues. Trimming shortened V by 6 bases and J by 5 bases, and 18 bases separated the two germline ends. The germline gives CDR1 SQVTM, CDR2 ANQGSEA. The CDR3 DNA reads TGCAGCGTCATCTACGGGGCCCGAGGAGATACGCAGTATTTT. Its protein product is CSVIYGARGDTQYF.

The chain employs TRBV12-3 or TRBV12-4 and TRBJ1-1; possibly TRBD1 for D (5 bases). This CDR3 region has 14 residues. V dropped 3 bases and J dropped 4 bases, with 12 bases sitting between them. The CDR3 loop is CASSLNGGSTEAFF. The CDR3 DNA reads TGTGCCAGCAGTTTGAATGGGGGGAGCACTGAAGCTTTCTTT.

There are many counts of this clonotype. The chain uses TRBV7-2 and TRBJ2-5; TRBD1 matches at 7 bases. This CDR3 is built from 14 residues. V dropped 1 base and J dropped 5; count of bases not matched to a gene: 4. CDR1 and CDR2 from the germline V gene are SGHTA and FQGNSA. In DNA form, the CDR3 reads TGTGCCAGCAGCTTAGTAGGGGGCATGGAGACCCAGTACTTC. Translating gives CASSLVGGMETQYF.

This chain uses TRBV7-2 with TRBJ2-3, with 8 positions matching TRBD2. The CDR3 has 16 residues. Germline assignment: CDR1 SGHTA and CDR2 FQGNSA. The V gene end was trimmed by 1 base and the J gene end by 6 bases; junction bases not matched to a gene: 9. The CDR3 bases are TGTGCCAGCAGCTTAGTCCTGGCGGGAGGCTCGGATACGCAGTATTTT. Protein: CASSLVLAGGSDTQYF.

The chain recombines TRBV27 with TRBJ1-2; a weak D match, TRBD1 (6 bases). Germline loops: CDR1 MNHEY, CDR2 SMNVEV (reference sequence). Trimming removed 3 bases at V and 4 bases at J, with 9 bases between. The CDR3 runs 13 residues. For the CDR3, the DNA is TGTGCCAGCAGTTTGAGGGGGGGCTATGGCTACACCTTC. Translated: CASSLRGGYGYTF.

In this sample, this clonotype turned up a few times. This chain links TRBV7-9 with TRBJ2-5, with 9 positions matching TRBD2. CDR1 is SEHNR and CDR2 is FQNEAQ in the germline V gene (reference sequence). The ends lost 5 bases at V and 5 bases at J; junction bases unmatched: 9. The CDR3 runs to 15 residues. CDR3 bases: TGTGCCAGCAGCCTCGTCGTGGCGGGAGGGGAGACCCAGTACTTC. Translating gives CASSLVVAGGETQYF.

The sample holds many counts of this clonotype. The rearrangement uses TRBV6-2 or TRBV6-3 and TRBJ2-1; D remains ambiguous. This CDR3 comprises 16 residues. Trimming stripped 0 bases from V and 3 bases from J, with 12 bases between. Germline V gives CDR1 MNHEY, CDR2 SVGEGT. The CDR3 region has the DNA TGTGCCAGCAGTTACTCGAAAGGCGGAGACTACAATGAGCAGTTCTTC. This encodes CASSYSKGGDYNEQFF.

This clonotype has just a few counts. The rearrangement links TRBV7-9 to TRBJ2-3, with a weak D call TRBD2 (6 bases). V was cut by 5 bases and J by 8 bases, with 8 bases left in between. The CDR3 contains 11 residues. CDR1 is SEHNR, CDR2 FQNEAQ, per germline (reference sequence). As DNA, the CDR3 is TGTGCCAGCAGCCCAGCGGGTACGCAGTATTTT. It specifies CASSPAGTQYF.

This clonotype has more than one count but fewer than ten. The V gene is TRBV5-4, the J gene TRBJ2-7, with 8 bases fitting TRBD1. J gave up 7 bases and V 2 bases, and 5 bases lay outside the gene matches. The CDR3 sequence is 13 residues long. Looked up from germline, CDR1 is SGHNT and CDR2 is YYREEE (reference sequence). CDR3 region: CASSFQGAREQYF. CDR3 nucleotide sequence: TGTGCCAGCAGCTTCCAGGGGGCGCGTGAGCAGTACTTC.

V gene TRBV27 combines with J gene TRBJ2-1; 8 nucleotides match TRBD2. CDR1 and CDR2 (germline): MNHEY, SMNVEV (reference sequence). The V segment lost 6 bases and the J segment 6 bases; nucleotides outside the gene matches: 10. This CDR3 is built from 15 residues. CDR3 residues: CASSLERERGNEQFF. DNA of the CDR3: TGTGCCAGCAGCCTCGAGCGGGAGAGGGGCAATGAGCAGTTCTTC.

The chain combines TRBV11-1 with TRBJ2-1, with a possible D match to TRBD1 (6 bases). CDR1 is SGHAT and CDR2 is FQDESV in the germline V gene (reference sequence). Trimming pared 5 bases from V and 5 bases from J, leaving 13 bases between. This CDR3 has 14 residues. The CDR3 DNA sequence: TGTGCCAGCAGCGTGAAAAGGACAGACAATGAGCAGTTCTTC. Its protein product is CASSVKRTDNEQFF.

The V and J genes are TRBV6-6 and TRBJ2-1; D possibly corresponds to TRBD2 (6 bases). Trimming cost V 0 bases and J 10 bases, with 10 bases left between them. This CDR3 is built from 13 residues. Germline values: CDR1 MNHNY, CDR2 SVGAGI (reference sequence). CDR3 loop: CASSYSKLAEQFF. DNA of the CDR3: TGTGCCAGCAGTTACTCGAAACTAGCCGAGCAGTTCTTC.

The sample holds one count of this clonotype. This chain uses TRBV18 with TRBJ1-1; D ambiguous. Trimming pared 2 bases from V and 0 bases from J, leaving 16 bases between. The CDR3 runs to 17 residues. CDR1 KGHSH and CDR2 LQKENI come from the germline V gene. CDR3 DNA sequence: TGTGCCAGCTCACCAACGGGAAAGGGTGTAATGAACACTGAAGCTTTCTTT. It specifies CASSPTGKGVMNTEAFF.

In nucleotides, the CDR3 is TGTGCCAGCAGCGGAGTCAGCTACGAGCAGTACGTC. Translated: CASSGVSYEQYV. V usage is TRBV27 and J usage is TRBJ2-7, with no clear D. The germline V and J ends were trimmed by 6 bases and 3 bases, with 9 bases remaining between them. There are 12 residues in the CDR3. Per the germline V gene, CDR1 is MNHEY and CDR2 is SMNVEV (reference sequence).

This clonotype has ten or more counts. At one end the junction does not follow the germline gene, possibly because of a read error. The V call is TRBV7-9, the J call TRBJ2-2; D remains unclear. The CDR3 extends over 15 amino acids. Germline lookup yields CDR1 SEHNR and CDR2 FQNEAQ (reference sequence). CDR3 loop: CASSLAGANTGELFF. The CDR3, as DNA: TGTGCCAGCAGCTTAGCGGGCGCGAATACCGGGGAGCTGTTTTTT.

The chain couples TRBV7-6 to TRBJ2-5; TRBD2 aligns across 10 bases. V trimming: 3 bases; J trimming: 4 bases; junction bases outside the gene matches: 8. The germline V gene has CDR1 SGHVS and CDR2 FNYEAQ. The CDR3 loop spans 16 amino acids. CDR3 amino acids: CASSFSSGRPRETQYF. CDR3 DNA: TGTGCCAGCAGCTTCAGTAGCGGGAGGCCAAGAGAGACCCAGTACTTC.

This clonotype was observed a handful of times. The CDR3 reads CASSAPYRGGTEAFF. The CDR3 DNA reads as TGTGCCAGCAGTGCCCCTTACAGGGGGGGCACTGAAGCTTTCTTT. V is TRBV28 and J is TRBJ1-1; 8 positions match TRBD1. Germline CDR1 reads MDHEN; CDR2 reads SYDVKM. Unmatched junction bases numbered 9, after V lost 5 bases and J lost 4 bases. This CDR3 has 15 amino acids.

This clonotype has just a few counts. V gene TRBV12-3 or TRBV12-4 combines with J gene TRBJ2-6; TRBD2 is a possible D gene (5 bases). The CDR3 runs 15 residues. The V gene lost 4 bases and the J gene lost 1 base, with 8 bases spanning the gap. CDR3 DNA: TGTGCCAGCAGTTCAACTAGATCTGGGGCCAACGTCCTGACTTTC. As protein: CASSSTRSGANVLTF.

The table lists this clonotype with a few counts. The V call is TRBV6-5, the J call TRBJ2-1, with D possibly being TRBD2 (6 bases). CDR3 length: 15 amino acids. The V gene's germline CDR1 is MNHEY and CDR2 SVGAGI. Trimming took 6 bases from V and 6 from J, leaving 18 bases between them. The DNA of the CDR3 is TGTGCCAGCAGGGCCTCCATTACGGGAGTCAATGAGCAGTTCTTC. Protein sequence: CASRASITGVNEQFF.

The chain couples TRBV27 to TRBJ1-4, with D unclear. CDR3 size: 14 residues. Germline V lookup: CDR1 MNHEY, CDR2 SMNVEV (reference sequence). V lost 0 bases to trimming and J lost 8 bases, with 10 bases between them. The CDR3 loop is CASSLSLSREKLFF. CDR3 coding DNA: TGTGCCAGCAGTTTATCCCTTTCCCGGGAAAAACTGTTTTTT.

This clonotype occurred a few times. This chain joins TRBV4-1 and TRBJ2-2, with 7 bases lining up with TRBD1. Germline values: CDR1 MGHRA, CDR2 YSYEKL. J gave up 2 bases and V 3 bases, and 6 bases lay outside the gene matches. This CDR3 has 16 amino acids. In DNA, the CDR3 is TGCGCCAGCAGCCAGTACGACAGGGCTAACACCGGGGAGCTGTTTTTT. Protein sequence: CASSQYDRANTGELFF.

The chain uses TRBV28 and TRBJ2-1; 7 positions agree with TRBD2. There are 14 residues in the CDR3. In germline, CDR1 is MDHEN, CDR2 SYDVKM. V was clipped by 5 bases and J by 9 bases; unmatched bases: 10. The CDR3 coding sequence is TGTGCCAGCAGTCGGGCGGGAGAGGGAGGTGAGCAGTTCTTC. The encoded protein is CASSRAGEGGEQFF.

The rearrangement joins TRBV7-3 to TRBJ2-1; D perhaps matches TRBD2 (6 bases). From germline, CDR1 is SGHTA and CDR2 FQGTGA. V was pared by 2 bases and J by 4 bases, with 15 bases between. CDR3 size: 16 residues. As DNA, the CDR3 is TGTGCCAGCAGCTTAGCGGGAACCCCCGTATACAATGAGCAGTTCTTC. Amino acids: CASSLAGTPVYNEQFF. The full variable domain, rest sourced from reference TRBV7-3 and TRBJ2-1, is GAGVSQTPSNKVTEKGKYVELRCDPISGHTALYWYRQSLGQGPEFLIYFQGTGAADDSGLPNDRFFAVRPEGSVSTLKIQRTERGDSAVYLCASSLAGTPVYNEQFFGPGTRLTVL.

This clonotype has just a few counts. The rearrangement uses TRBV12-3 or TRBV12-4 and TRBJ1-2, with 10 nucleotides matching TRBD1. This CDR3 comprises 14 residues. V gave up 7 bases and J gave up 4 bases; unmatched junction bases: 6. The CDR3 here is CASTATGGSYGYTF. The DNA of the CDR3 is TGTGCCAGCACCGCGACAGGGGGCAGCTATGGCTACACCTTC.

The V call is TRBV19, the J call TRBJ2-7, with D possibly matching TRBD2 (6 bases). This CDR3 region has 15 residues. V was cut by 4 bases and J by 0 bases, with 13 bases left in between. Germline V gives CDR1 LNHDA, CDR2 SQIVND (reference sequence). CDR3 bases: TGTGCCAGTAGTAGCTCGGCGGGAAGCTCCTACGAGCAGTACGTC. Encoded protein: CASSSSAGSSYEQYV.

The genes are TRBV6-6 and TRBJ2-7; TRBD2 agrees at 8 bases. The CDR3 sequence is 14 residues long. Germline V CDR1 and CDR2: MNHNY, SVGAGI (reference sequence). V trimming: 7 bases; J trimming: 2 bases; junction bases outside the gene matches: 7. This chain's CDR3 is CASTIAGSTYEQYF. The CDR3 DNA reads as TGTGCCAGCACTATAGCGGGATCTACCTACGAGCAGTACTTC.

This chain joins TRBV23-1 and TRBJ2-7, with a tentative D call TRBD2 (6 bases). TRBV23-1 belongs to the ORF category, with a function that is uncertain. The CDR3 extends over 16 amino acids. V was trimmed by 4 bases and J by 0 bases, leaving 16 bases between them. The CDR3 nucleotides are TGCGCCAGCAGTCGGAGGGTGAGGGGCTTCTCCTACGAGCAGTACGTC. Translated, it gives CASSRRVRGFSYEQYV.

V gene TRBV24-1 combines with J gene TRBJ2-3, with 7 bases identical to TRBD2. The V gene's germline CDR1 is KGHDR and CDR2 SFDVKD. The junction had 8 bases not matched to a gene; V was cut back by 2 bases and J by 4 bases. CDR3 length: 16 amino acids. The CDR3 bases are TGTGCCACCAGTGATTCTCGCGGGGGACCAGCAGATACGCAGTATTTT. Its translation: CATSDSRGGPADTQYF.

This clonotype was observed many times. This chain links TRBV6-2 or TRBV6-3 with TRBJ2-1, with D perhaps given as TRBD1 or TRBD2 (5 bases each). V dropped 0 bases and J dropped 4 bases, with 19 bases sitting between them. Germline CDR1 MNHEY, CDR2 SVGEGT. This CDR3 comprises 18 residues. CDR3 in amino acids: CASSYSISWQGVYNEQFF. CDR3 nucleotides: TGTGCCAGCAGTTACTCGATTTCCTGGCAGGGAGTATACAATGAGCAGTTCTTC.

The V and J genes are TRBV9 and TRBJ2-1, with TRBD2 as a possible D gene (5 bases). Deletions cut 0 bases from V and 10 bases from J, with 8 bases between. CDR3 size: 12 residues. Germline CDR1 is SGDLS and CDR2 is YYNGEE. The DNA for the CDR3 is TGTGCCAGCAGCGTAGGGACTGGGGAGCAGTTCTTC. The encoded protein is CASSVGTGEQFF.

The V and J genes are TRBV15 and TRBJ1-2; weak D call: TRBD1 (5 bases). Trimming removed 4 bases at V and 6 bases at J, with 15 bases between. The germline V gene has CDR1 LNHNV and CDR2 YYDKDF (reference sequence). The CDR3 spans 14 residues. The CDR3 nucleotides are TGTGCCACCAGCATTCCGGGGGGAACGGATGGCTACACCTTC. Translation: CATSIPGGTDGYTF.

CDR3 amino acids: CASRLRVASPHEQYF. DNA for the CDR3: TGTGCCAGCAGACTTAGAGTAGCGTCGCCCCACGAGCAGTACTTC. The rearrangement uses TRBV7-2 and TRBJ2-7, with a weak D call TRBD2 (5 bases). Between the trimmed V and J ends, which lost 6 bases and 5 bases, there was a span of 20 bases. Germline loops: CDR1 SGHTA, CDR2 FQGNSA. CDR3 size: 15 residues.